The present entry profiles one TCR beta chain with its context. The antigen remains unidentified. This sample is drawn from a study of cytomegalovirus exposure and HLA in healthy donors. About the research overall: In an earlier analysis, 90 million to 130 million unique TCR beta sequences were found from 150 million to 200 million T cells.

The PCR ran on 60 Vbeta and 13 Jbeta primers. Clones were sequenced by immunoSEQ multiplex PCR, and TCRdb holds only the in-frame ones, with some missing. The sample shows some 120,000 clones, under 85% of them seen only once. Findings of the study overall: Association of a missense DCLRE1C variant with TCR beta V- and J-gene trimming was reported in a later analysis.

This clonotype was sampled from a man in his thirties or forties in good health and CMV-seropositive. Sequencing was carried out using PBMCs.

This CDR3 is CASSLGNRGTDTQYF. DNA of the CDR3: TGTGCCAGCAGCTTGGGAAACAGGGGCACAGATACGCAGTATTTT. The rearrangement joins TRBV5-4 to TRBJ2-3, with TRBD1 as a possible D gene (6 bases). Trimming left V 0 bases short and J 1 base short, with 9 bases between. The CDR3 covers 15 residues. Germline V gives CDR1 SGHNT, CDR2 YYREEE (reference sequence). The full variable domain, with the rest looked up from reference TRBV5-4 and TRBJ2-3, is ETGVTQSPTHLIKTRGQQVTLRCSSQSGHNTVSWYQQALGQGPQFIFQYYREEENGRGNFPPRFSGLQFPNYSSELNVNALELDDSALYLCASSLGNRGTDTQYFGPGTRLTVL.